These 29 T cell receptor beta chains came from one sample sequenced in a study of blood T cell repertoires in COVID-19. The data were produced by immunoSEQ multiplex PCR, yet TCRdb's version contains in-frame clones alone and is incomplete. This table holds about 310,000 clones, 87% found once. The sequencing sample was made of peripheral blood. These receptors originate from a man aged 18 to 35 with active or convalescent COVID-19.

J is TRBJ2-5 and V is TRBV27; D perhaps matches TRBD2 (5 bases). The CDR3 totals 15 residues. The V and J ends lost 6 bases and 2 bases respectively, with 16 bases between them. CDR1 is MNHEY, CDR2 SMNVEV, per germline (reference sequence). The CDR3 region has the DNA TGTGCCAGCAGACTCGAGAGGGCCAGACAAGAGACCCAGTACTTC. Translation gives CASRLERARQETQYF.

The gene calls are TRBV6-6 and TRBJ2-1, with D possibly TRBD2 on 6 matching bases. The CDR3 has 14 amino acids. Trimming cost V 5 bases and J 14 bases, with 22 bases left between them. Looked up from germline, CDR1 is MNHNY and CDR2 is SVGAGI (reference sequence). The CDR3 spells CASSPSSRLEAEFF. The CDR3 region has the DNA TGTGCCAGCAGTCCTTCCTCACGACTAGAGGCTGAGTTCTTC.

The V and J genes are TRBV5-4 and TRBJ1-2; TRBD1 agrees at 9 bases. This CDR3 has 15 amino acids. The ends lost 2 bases at V and 5 bases at J; junction bases unmatched: 7. From germline, CDR1 is SGHNT and CDR2 YYREEE (reference sequence). This CDR3 is CASSFDGTGPYGYTF. The CDR3 region has the DNA TGTGCCAGCAGCTTTGATGGGACAGGGCCTTATGGCTACACCTTC.

The V call is TRBV20-1, the J call TRBJ1-1, with 8 bases lining up with TRBD1. J gave up 0 bases and V 3 bases, and 9 bases lay outside the gene matches. The length of the CDR3 is 16 residues. The germline gives CDR1 DFQATT, CDR2 SNEGSKA (reference sequence). The CDR3 is CSASGTGNWLNTEAFF. As DNA, the CDR3 is TGCAGTGCTAGTGGGACAGGAAATTGGTTGAACACTGAAGCTTTCTTT.

The V and J genes are TRBV28 and TRBJ2-7; 12 bases map to TRBD2. Looked up from germline, CDR1 is MDHEN and CDR2 is SYDVKM. The J segment lost 3 bases and the V segment lost 6 bases, leaving 6 bases of the junction unmatched. This CDR3 spans 15 amino acids. The CDR3 nucleotides read TGTGCCAGCAGGGCCGGGACTAGCGGGCGCTACGAGCAGTACTTC. This encodes CASRAGTSGRYEQYF.

The DNA of the CDR3 is TGTGCCAGCAGCGGACAGCGGGGGTTGACAGATACGCAGTATTTT. Encoded protein: CASSGQRGLTDTQYF. The chain joins TRBV4-2 to TRBJ2-3, with TRBD2 identical over 8 bases. Germline CDR1 and CDR2: LGHNA and YNFKEQ. The trim removed 5 bases at V and 3 bases at J, leaving 7 bases unmatched. The CDR3 consists of 15 residues.

The chain carries TRBV18 and TRBJ1-1; possibly TRBD1 for D (5 bases). The CDR3 spans 13 residues. Trimming stripped 6 bases from V and 1 base from J, with 9 bases between. In germline, CDR1 is KGHSH, CDR2 LQKENI. As DNA, the CDR3 is TGTGCCAGCTCCCAGGACACGAACACTGAAGCTTTCTTT. This encodes CASSQDTNTEAFF.

The CDR3: CASSPGSSSGNTIYF. Written as DNA, the CDR3 is TGTGCCAGCAGTCCTGGGTCTAGCTCTGGAAACACCATATATTTT. This rearrangement joins TRBV28 to TRBJ1-3; no reliable D call. The CDR3 sequence is 15 residues long. Per the germline V gene, CDR1 is MDHEN and CDR2 is SYDVKM. Between the trimmed V and J ends, which lost 5 bases and 0 bases, there was a span of 11 bases.

The V gene is TRBV19, the J gene TRBJ1-5; no clear D. The germline gives CDR1 LNHDA, CDR2 SQIVND (reference sequence). With 8 bases removed from V and 1 base from J, the gap between germline ends came to 12 bases. The CDR3 runs to 14 residues. CDR3 loop: CASSGHLSNQPQHF. The DNA of the CDR3 is TGTGCCAGTTCGGGTCATTTGAGCAATCAGCCCCAGCATTTT.

The rearrangement joins TRBV6-4 to TRBJ2-3, with 12 bases identical to TRBD2. With 0 bases clipped from V and 10 bases from J, the junction kept 8 bases outside the gene matches. Germline assignment: CDR1 MRHNA and CDR2 SNTAGT. The length of the CDR3 is 16 residues. The CDR3 sequence is CASSDSTSGSVSPQYF. The CDR3, as DNA: TGTGCCAGCAGTGACTCGACTAGCGGGAGCGTGTCCCCGCAGTATTTT.

This sequence joins TRBV7-2 and TRBJ1-1; possible D gene TRBD1, 5 bases. This CDR3 comprises 14 residues. Germline CDR1 and CDR2: SGHTA and FQGNSA. V lost 0 bases and J 7 bases, leaving 12 bases between the germline ends. Written as DNA, the CDR3 is TGTGCCAGCAGCTTAGCCGGGGACTTTGGTGAAGCTTTCTTT. It encodes CASSLAGDFGEAFF.

The V and J genes are TRBV5-4 and TRBJ2-3, with unresolved D. This CDR3 contains 15 residues. Germline values: CDR1 SGHNT, CDR2 YYREEE (reference sequence). The V end was cut by 1 base, the J end by 0 bases, with 9 bases between. DNA for the CDR3: TGTGCCAGCAGCTTGTACTCCGTTAGCACAGATACGCAGTATTTT. Amino acid sequence: CASSLYSVSTDTQYF.

This chain uses TRBV12-3 or TRBV12-4 with TRBJ2-1, with a tentative D call TRBD1 (6 bases). The length of the CDR3 is 13 residues. V was clipped by 1 base and J by 14 bases, with 15 bases between them. DNA of the CDR3: TGTGCCAGCAGTTTAGGTCAGGGGATTGATGAGTTCTTC. Translation: CASSLGQGIDEFF.

The chain carries TRBV15 and TRBJ2-5; D is unresolved. Germline-derived CDR1 and CDR2 are LNHNV and YYDKDF (reference sequence). Trimming cost V 4 bases and J 5 bases, with 11 bases left between them. This CDR3 is built from 13 residues. The CDR3: CATSMGPAETQYF. As DNA, the CDR3 is TGTGCCACCAGCATGGGCCCTGCGGAGACCCAGTACTTC.

This sequence joins TRBV6-2 or TRBV6-3 and TRBJ1-2; D remains unclear. Trimming took 2 bases from V and 5 from J, leaving 6 bases between them. CDR1 is MNHEY and CDR2 is SVGEGT in the germline V gene. This CDR3 spans 12 amino acids. CDR3 in amino acids: CASSYSVYGYTF. The CDR3 bases are TGTGCCAGCAGTTACAGCGTTTATGGCTACACCTTC.

The rearrangement uses TRBV4-1 and TRBJ2-1, with D hard to call. The CDR3 consists of 12 residues. Trimming left V 0 bases short and J 9 bases short, with 6 bases between. CDR1 MGHRA and CDR2 YSYEKL come from the germline V gene. The CDR3 DNA follows: TGCGCCAGCAGCCAAGATAGGAGTGAGCAGTTCTTC. As protein: CASSQDRSEQFF.

This chain uses TRBV7-2 with TRBJ1-2, with TRBD1 identical over 9 bases. The CDR3 totals 14 residues. Unmatched junction bases numbered 9, after V lost 5 bases and J lost 8 bases. Per germline, CDR1 SGHTA and CDR2 FQGNSA. The CDR3 DNA follows: TGTGCCAGCAGCAGTCGGACAGGGGTGGGAGGCTACACCTTC. This gives the protein CASSSRTGVGGYTF.

The rearrangement uses TRBV7-2 and TRBJ2-3, with TRBD1 identical over 7 bases. The V segment lost 3 bases and the J segment 5 bases; nucleotides outside the gene matches: 8. CDR3 size: 15 residues. Per germline, CDR1 SGHTA and CDR2 FQGNSA. CDR3: CASSFDRGRGDTQYF. The DNA for the CDR3 is TGTGCCAGCAGCTTCGATAGGGGGCGAGGAGATACGCAGTATTTT.

This clone was observed a handful of times. This chain links TRBV7-9 with TRBJ2-2, with 9 bases aligning to TRBD1. The CDR3 consists of 19 residues. After removal of 3 bases from V and 3 bases from J, the junction contained 14 bases not matched to a gene. The germline gives CDR1 SEHNR, CDR2 FQNEAQ (reference sequence). The CDR3 DNA reads as TGTGCCAGCAGCTTTCCGGGACAGGGAGCGGCGGTGGACACCGGGGAGCTGTTTTTT. It encodes CASSFPGQGAAVDTGELFF. Using reference TRBV7-9 and TRBJ2-2 for the parts outside the CDR3, the full variable domain is DTGVSQNPRHKITKRGQNVTFRCDPISEHNRLYWYRQTLGQGPEFLTYFQNEAQLEKSRLLSDRFSAERPKGSFSTLEIQRTEQGDSAMYLCASSFPGQGAAVDTGELFFGEGSRLTVL.

For the CDR3, the DNA is TGCGCCAGCAGCCAAGTCAATGTCAGGGGGGTCCTTCAGCCCCAGCATTTT. Its translation: CASSQVNVRGVLQPQHF. This chain joins TRBV4-1 and TRBJ1-5; TRBD1 aligns across 7 bases. The CDR3 sequence is 17 residues long. Germline CDR1 MGHRA, CDR2 YSYEKL. The J segment lost 6 bases and the V segment lost 1 base, leaving 12 bases of the junction unmatched.

J is TRBJ1-1 and V is TRBV18; 8 nucleotides match TRBD1. Per germline, CDR1 KGHSH and CDR2 LQKENI. The CDR3 length is 14 residues. V lost 4 bases, J lost 6 bases, and 7 bases stayed unmatched. Here the CDR3 reads CASSQGTGFAEAFF. CDR3 bases: TGTGCCAGCTCACAAGGGACAGGTTTCGCTGAAGCTTTCTTT.

The chain joins TRBV4-3 to TRBJ2-3, with D maybe TRBD2 (5 bases). The CDR3 spans 15 residues. The germline gives CDR1 LGHNA, CDR2 YSLEER. Trimming took 0 bases from V and 1 from J, leaving 8 bases between them. The CDR3, as DNA: TGCGCCAGCAGCCAAGATGTCGGGGGCACAGATACGCAGTATTTT. This sequence encodes CASSQDVGGTDTQYF.

This clone appeared once. The chain combines TRBV11-2 with TRBJ1-2; unclear D gene. V was clipped by 1 base and J by 5 bases, with 5 bases between them. This CDR3 is 12 amino acids long. Germline-derived CDR1 and CDR2 are SGHAT and FQNNGV. In DNA form, the CDR3 reads TGTGCCAGCAGCTTAGTCCAATATGGCTACACCTTC. As protein: CASSLVQYGYTF.

V is TRBV5-6 and J is TRBJ2-1, with D perhaps matching TRBD1 (5 bases). Germline V gene lookup returns CDR1 SGHDT and CDR2 YYEEEE. Trimming removed 1 base at V and 6 bases at J, with 14 bases between. There are 15 residues in the CDR3. CDR3 DNA: TGTGCCAGCAGCTTGACAGGCAGGTGGGGCAATGAGCAGTTCTTC. Translation: CASSLTGRWGNEQFF.

V gene TRBV4-3 combines with J gene TRBJ2-5; D not resolved. The CDR3 is made up of 14 amino acids. Trimming left V 2 bases short and J 4 bases short, with 11 bases between. Per the germline V gene, CDR1 is LGHNA and CDR2 is YSLEER. The CDR3 DNA sequence: TGCGCCAGCAGCCAAAGAAAAGGCGGAGAGACCCAGTACTTC. Encoded protein: CASSQRKGGETQYF.

The chain has TRBV6-5 and TRBJ2-7; a possible D gene is TRBD1 (6 bases). The CDR3 totals 13 residues. V lost 5 bases to trimming and J lost 5 bases, with 13 bases between them. In germline, CDR1 is MNHEY, CDR2 SVGAGI. The CDR3 nucleotides are TGTGCCAGCAGTCGAATTCAGGGGAACGAGCAGTACTTC. Translation: CASSRIQGNEQYF.

V is TRBV4-1 and J is TRBJ2-1, with a possible D match to TRBD2 (6 bases). The V end lost 3 bases, the J end lost 7 bases, and 10 bases lay between the germline ends. The CDR3 consists of 13 residues. The germline CDR1 and CDR2 sequences are MGHRA and YSYEKL. DNA for the CDR3: TGCGCCAGCAGCCAGACCCGGGGGAATGAGCAGTTCTTC. Encoded protein: CASSQTRGNEQFF.

The rearrangement links TRBV7-2 to TRBJ2-3; the D gene is possibly TRBD2 (5 bases). The V end was cut by 1 base, the J end by 1 base, with 9 bases between. Germline V gene lookup returns CDR1 SGHTA and CDR2 FQGNSA. The length of the CDR3 is 15 residues. This CDR3 is CASSLGDSGTDTQYF. The CDR3 coding sequence is TGTGCCAGCAGCTTAGGTGATAGCGGCACAGATACGCAGTATTTT.

This clone turned up a few times. Other DNA sequences from this sample encode an identical CDR3 as well. The chain joins TRBV7-2 to TRBJ1-5; TRBD1 is a possible D gene (5 bases). Germline lookup yields CDR1 SGHTA and CDR2 FQGNSA. The CDR3 runs to 13 residues. Between the trimmed V and J ends, which lost 4 bases and 5 bases, there was a span of 9 bases. The CDR3 is CASSSQGYQPQHF. DNA for the CDR3: TGTGCCAGCAGCTCCCAGGGTTATCAGCCCCAGCATTTT.